The T cell receptor beta chain under discussion was sequenced for a study of glioma-infiltrating T cells after dendritic cell vaccination (dated by TCRdb to 2016 to 2017). General notes on the study: The cohort comprised 15 or so glioblastoma patients from Phase I and II dendritic cell vaccination trials, 9 newly diagnosed and 6 with recurrent disease. In glioblastoma patients vaccinated with dendritic cells, deep sequencing of TCR beta CDR3 regions served to measure tumor-infiltrating lymphocyte content and to compare repertoires between tumor and blood. The vaccine consisted of monocyte-derived dendritic cells cultured about 7 days with IL-4 and GM-CSF, then pulsed overnight with autologous tumor lysate. TCR sequencing metrics, including TIL content and tumor-blood repertoire overlap, were correlated with survival after dendritic cell vaccination. Each patient got three intradermal injections of the dendritic cell vaccine, spaced at biweekly intervals, in the arm below the axilla. Between the early 2000s and the early 2010s, patients were given autologous tumor lysate-pulsed dendritic cell vaccination. Overall study results and their limits: The cohort was small and heterogeneous, few patients had complete blood and tumor sets, and even fewer had initial-recurrent tumor pairs. No direct relationship between TCR clonality and survival was found, suggesting a diverse polyclonal response may matter. Higher estimated pretreatment TIL content predicted longer time to progression and overall survival after dendritic cell vaccination. The TCR overlap response model with three groups was called speculative and said to need prospective validation.

The immunoSEQ assay amplified TCRB CDR3 regions from approximately 2 micrograms of genomic DNA, or from all available DNA when less than that amount was available. Multiplex PCR used 60 forward primers for TCR V beta segments and 13 reverse primers for J beta segments. Synthetic control templates were spiked into each sample at limiting dilution to estimate reads per starting template. Reads of 87 bp were generated by sequencing on the Illumina HiSeq System. The original methods were these. To remove PCR and sequencing errors, closely related sequences were merged with a nearest neighbor algorithm. TCR overlap was measured as the percentage of unique tumor TCR beta sequences also present in the same patient's peripheral blood. The source is immuneACCESS, and TCRdb retained only in-frame sequences with V and J called. Part of the clones is not carried over; for the studies checked, unresolved V genes explain less than half of this, and the remainder is unexplained. V and J calls and clone size follow that table, whereas D and trimming were derived from the DNA. The sample includes approximately 91,000 clones, with about 81% observed a single time. The ten largest account for approximately 2% of the sample.

In the case of this clone: This clone's antigen is unknown. No much larger clone exists at a distance of one base, and base qualities are not known.

Clipping removes 3 bases from V and 5 bases from J, with 5 as the unmatched junction base count. From cysteine to phenylalanine, the CDR3 is 15 amino acids long. Just CDR3 DNA is preserved here, 45 bases in frame from base 1. According to the germline V gene, CDR1 reads SGDLS and CDR2 reads YYNGEE. The time point label corresponds to: after dendritic cell vaccination, including at tumor progression/relapse. Patients were selected for having adequate residual fresh-frozen tumor tissue and more than two years of available survival data. None of the glioblastoma patients carried an isocitrate dehydrogenase mutation, although molecular status otherwise varied. PBMC were collected before vaccination, two weeks after the third vaccination, and at tumor progression if tumor progression occurred. The Qiagen DNeasy Blood extraction Kit was used to extract genomic DNA.

The receptor's source is a human donor with glioblastoma. Recombination connected TRBV9 to TRBJ2-1, and 10 junctional nucleotides match TRBD1. The specimen was blood, collected after dendritic cell vaccination. The CDR3 here reads CASSASGTGDNEQFF. The sequenced DNA is TGTGCCAGCAGCGCGTCCGGGACAGGGGACAATGAGCAGTTCTTC.